This T cell receptor beta chain came from a study of CD8 T cells in Susac syndrome. Germline values: CDR1 SGHDT, CDR2 YYEEEE. V lost 3 bases, J lost 3 bases, and 5 bases stayed unmatched. The CDR3 spans 14 residues. CD8+ and CD4+ T cells were negatively isolated; TEMRA cells were FACS-enriched. A quantity of about 0.5 to 1 ug RNA underwent reverse transcription using random hexamers. TCRdb reprocessed the immunoSEQ multiplex PCR reads with MiXCR, giving one entry per CDR3 protein. The top ten hold around 0.41% of the sample, which has 85,000 to 120,000 distinct CDR3 sequences, less than 95% seen once.

This TCR was recovered from a human donor with Susac syndrome. The V gene is TRBV5-6, the J gene TRBJ2-5; TRBD2 agrees at 7 bases. Sequenced sample: CD8+ T cells from PBMCs. The CDR3 is CASSSPGGEETQYF. The DNA of the CDR3 is TGTGCCAGCAGCTCACCTGGGGGGGAAGAGACCCAGTACTTC.